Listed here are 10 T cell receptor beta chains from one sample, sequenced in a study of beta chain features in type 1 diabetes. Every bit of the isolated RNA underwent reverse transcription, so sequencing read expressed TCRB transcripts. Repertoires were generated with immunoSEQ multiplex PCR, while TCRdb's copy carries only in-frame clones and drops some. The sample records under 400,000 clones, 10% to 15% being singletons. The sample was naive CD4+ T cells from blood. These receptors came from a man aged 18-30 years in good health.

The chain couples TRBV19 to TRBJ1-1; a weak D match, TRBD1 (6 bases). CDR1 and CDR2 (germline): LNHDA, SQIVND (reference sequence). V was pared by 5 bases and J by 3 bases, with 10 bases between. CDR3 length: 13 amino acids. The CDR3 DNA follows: TGTGCCAGTAGTTGGACAGCCGACACTGAAGCTTTCTTT. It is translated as CASSWTADTEAFF.

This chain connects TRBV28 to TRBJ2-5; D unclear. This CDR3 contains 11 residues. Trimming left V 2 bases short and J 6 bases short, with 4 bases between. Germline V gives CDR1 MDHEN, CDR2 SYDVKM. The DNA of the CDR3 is TGTGCCAGCAGTTTAGGGCAGACCCAGTACTTC. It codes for CASSLGQTQYF.

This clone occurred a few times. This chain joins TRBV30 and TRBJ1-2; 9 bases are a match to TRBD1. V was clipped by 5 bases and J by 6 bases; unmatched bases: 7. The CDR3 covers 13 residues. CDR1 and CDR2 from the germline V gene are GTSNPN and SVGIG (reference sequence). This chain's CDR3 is CAWRQGVPHGYTF. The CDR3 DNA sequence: TGTGCCTGGCGACAGGGGGTGCCGCATGGCTACACCTTC.

The CDR3 coding sequence is TGTGCCAGCAGCGTAGGGTCGGGACAGGGTTTGGATACGCAGTATTTT. Its protein product is CASSVGSGQGLDTQYF. The chain has TRBV9 and TRBJ2-3; 9 nucleotides agree with TRBD1. Germline V gene sequence: CDR1 SGDLS, CDR2 YYNGEE. CDR3 size: 16 residues. The junction had 8 bases not matched to a gene; V was cut back by 0 bases and J by 6 bases.

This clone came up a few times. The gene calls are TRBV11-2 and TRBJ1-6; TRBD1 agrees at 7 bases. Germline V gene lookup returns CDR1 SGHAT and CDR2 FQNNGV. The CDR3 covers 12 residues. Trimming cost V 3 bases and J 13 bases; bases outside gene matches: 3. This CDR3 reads CASSLSRGPLHF. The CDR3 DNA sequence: TGTGCCAGCAGCTTGAGCAGGGGGCCCCTCCACTTT.

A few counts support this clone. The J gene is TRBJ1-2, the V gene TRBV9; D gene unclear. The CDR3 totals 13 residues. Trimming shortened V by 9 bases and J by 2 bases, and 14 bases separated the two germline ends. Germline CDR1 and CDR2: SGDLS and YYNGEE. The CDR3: CATSPGPNYGYTF. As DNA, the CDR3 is TGTGCCACCTCCCCGGGTCCCAACTATGGCTACACCTTC.

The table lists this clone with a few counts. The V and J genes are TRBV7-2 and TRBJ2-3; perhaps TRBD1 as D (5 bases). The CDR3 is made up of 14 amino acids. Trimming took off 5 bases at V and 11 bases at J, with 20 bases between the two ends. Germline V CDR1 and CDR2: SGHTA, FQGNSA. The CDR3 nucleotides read TGTGCCAGCAGCACCCTCCGGGTGGGGCTAGAGCAGTATTTT. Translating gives CASSTLRVGLEQYF.

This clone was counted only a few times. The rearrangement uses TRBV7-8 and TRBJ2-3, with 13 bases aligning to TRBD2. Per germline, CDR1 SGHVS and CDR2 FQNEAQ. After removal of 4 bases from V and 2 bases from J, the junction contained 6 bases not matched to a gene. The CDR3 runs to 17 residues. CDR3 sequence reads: CASSSGLAGENTDTQYF. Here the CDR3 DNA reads TGTGCCAGCAGCTCCGGACTAGCGGGAGAGAACACAGATACGCAGTATTTT.

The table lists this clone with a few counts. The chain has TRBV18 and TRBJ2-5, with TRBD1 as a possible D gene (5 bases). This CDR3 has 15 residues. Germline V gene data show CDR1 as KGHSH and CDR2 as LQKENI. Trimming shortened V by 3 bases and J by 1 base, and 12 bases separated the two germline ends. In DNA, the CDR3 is TGTGCCAGCTCACCGCCTATGGGGCGCCAAGAGACCCAGTACTTC. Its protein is CASSPPMGRQETQYF.

The CDR3 loop reads CASSLGGSGANVLTF. The CDR3 DNA reads as TGTGCCAGCAGCTTAGGGGGCTCTGGGGCCAACGTCCTGACTTTC. The chain uses TRBV5-6 and TRBJ2-6; a possible D gene is TRBD1 (6 bases). The CDR3 is 15 residues long. Germline CDR1 SGHDT, CDR2 YYEEEE. Trimming took 2 bases from V and 0 from J, leaving 6 bases between them.